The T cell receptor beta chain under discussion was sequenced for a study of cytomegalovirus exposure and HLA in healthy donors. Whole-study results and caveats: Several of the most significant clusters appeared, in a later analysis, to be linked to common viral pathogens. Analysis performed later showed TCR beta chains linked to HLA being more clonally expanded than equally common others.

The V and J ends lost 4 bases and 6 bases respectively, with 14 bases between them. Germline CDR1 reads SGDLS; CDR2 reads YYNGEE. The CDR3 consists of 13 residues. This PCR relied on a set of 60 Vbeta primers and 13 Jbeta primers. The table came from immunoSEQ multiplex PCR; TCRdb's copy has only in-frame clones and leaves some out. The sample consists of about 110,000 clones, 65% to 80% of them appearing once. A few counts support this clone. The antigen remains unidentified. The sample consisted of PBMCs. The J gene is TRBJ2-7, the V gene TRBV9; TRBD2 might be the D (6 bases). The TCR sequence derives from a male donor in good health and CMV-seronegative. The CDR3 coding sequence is TGTGCCAGCAGCCAGGATCAAGCGGGCGAGCAGTACTTC. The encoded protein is CASSQDQAGEQYF.